Shown below are 17 T cell receptor beta chains from a single sample sequenced in a study of blood T cell repertoires in COVID-19. Using immunoSEQ multiplex PCR, the repertoire was profiled, and TCRdb retains in-frame clones only, with some absent. The sample holds over 250,000 clones, approximately 91% seen once. Sequences were obtained from peripheral blood. These receptors originate from a person under 35 with COVID-19, enrolled during active disease.

The chain couples TRBV6-5 to TRBJ1-4; D is possibly TRBD1 (6 bases). The germline V gene has CDR1 MNHEY and CDR2 SVGAGI. V shed 6 bases and J shed 6 bases, with 14 bases lying between them. This CDR3 is built from 14 residues. For the CDR3, the DNA is TGTGCCAGCAGCCTAGGGGGGGATTATGAAAAACTGTTTTTT. Its translation: CASSLGGDYEKLFF.

A few counts support this clone. This chain connects TRBV11-2 to TRBJ2-5; 10 bases line up with TRBD1. The CDR3 length is 14 residues. Germline values: CDR1 SGHAT, CDR2 FQNNGV. The trim removed 5 bases at V and 3 bases at J, leaving 3 bases unmatched. The CDR3 DNA is TGTGCCAGCAGCCCTGGGACAGGGGAAGAGACCCAGTACTTC. As protein: CASSPGTGEETQYF.

The rearrangement joins TRBV14 to TRBJ1-6, with D possibly TRBD1 on 6 matching bases. The CDR3 sequence is 16 residues long. Germline assignment: CDR1 SGHDN and CDR2 FVKESK. The V end lost 2 bases, the J end lost 8 bases, and 16 bases lay between the germline ends. CDR3 bases: TGTGCCAGCAGCCAACGATCGACAGGCCCCCATTCACCCCTCCACTTT. Encoded protein: CASSQRSTGPHSPLHF.

The V gene is TRBV27, the J gene TRBJ2-7, with a weak D call TRBD2 (5 bases). CDR3 length: 15 amino acids. CDR1 and CDR2 from the germline V gene are MNHEY and SMNVEV (reference sequence). Trimming stripped 4 bases from V and 3 bases from J, with 16 bases between. The CDR3 sequence: CASSYALAGGYEQYF. The CDR3 nucleotides are TGTGCCAGCAGTTACGCCCTGGCCGGAGGCTACGAGCAGTACTTC.

The rearrangement uses TRBV5-1 and TRBJ2-2; 8 bases match TRBD1. The CDR3 runs 16 residues. The junction had 6 bases not matched to a gene; V was cut back by 3 bases and J by 2 bases. CDR1 is SGHRS, CDR2 YFSETQ, per germline. For the CDR3, the DNA is TGCGCCAGCAGCTCTTGGGGGACAGGAAACACCGGGGAGCTGTTTTTT. It encodes CASSSWGTGNTGELFF. The full variable domain, completed using reference TRBV5-1 and TRBJ2-2, is KAGVTQTPRYLIKTRGQQVTLSCSPISGHRSVSWYQQTPGQGLQFLFEYFSETQRNKGNFPGRFSGRQFSNSRSEMNVSTLELGDSALYLCASSSWGTGNTGELFFGEGSRLTVL.

V gene TRBV6-5 combines with J gene TRBJ2-2, with TRBD1 matching over 7 bases. Germline trimming cut 5 bases from V and 2 bases from J; bases unmatched to any gene: 5. This CDR3 region has 15 residues. Germline V gives CDR1 MNHEY, CDR2 SVGAGI. CDR3 nucleotides: TGTGCCAGCAGTCGAGCAGGGGGTAACACCGGGGAGCTGTTTTTT. It yields the protein CASSRAGGNTGELFF.

The chain uses TRBV6-5 and TRBJ2-7, with 11 positions matching TRBD2. The germline V gene encodes CDR1 MNHEY and CDR2 SVGAGI. The CDR3 length is 15 residues. With V trimmed by 5 bases and J by 9 bases, 12 bases remained unmatched. The CDR3, as DNA: TGTGCCAGCAGTCCCGAGCCTAGCGGGAGGTTTGGGCAGTACTTC. Amino acid sequence: CASSPEPSGRFGQYF.

V and J are TRBV11-3 and TRBJ2-1, with 9 bases identical to TRBD2. This CDR3 is 15 amino acids long. Germline loops: CDR1 SGHNT, CDR2 YENEEA. V dropped 1 base and J dropped 9; count of bases not matched to a gene: 7. The CDR3 DNA reads as TGTGCCAGCAGCTTAGTGAGCGGGAGGAGAAGTGAGCAGTTCTTC. Translated, it gives CASSLVSGRRSEQFF.

The chain recombines TRBV15 with TRBJ2-3; weak D call: TRBD2 (5 bases). Germline V gene lookup returns CDR1 LNHNV and CDR2 YYDKDF (reference sequence). V was shortened by 5 bases and J by 0 bases, with 12 bases between the two germline ends. The CDR3 contains 15 residues. The CDR3 spells CATSLRGDSTDTQYF. DNA of the CDR3: TGTGCCACCAGCCTCCGGGGTGATAGCACAGATACGCAGTATTTT.

The chain links TRBV5-6 to TRBJ2-5, with 10 bases aligning to TRBD2. V shed 4 bases and J 4 bases; nucleotides not matched to a gene: 7. Germline CDR1 reads SGHDT; CDR2 reads YYEEEE. The CDR3 runs to 15 residues. CDR3 residues: CASSGGTSALETQYF. The CDR3 region has the DNA TGTGCCAGCAGCGGCGGGACTAGCGCTTTAGAGACCCAGTACTTC.

The rearrangement uses TRBV15 and TRBJ2-4; D may be TRBD1 (6 bases). Trimming took off 7 bases at V and 1 base at J, with 14 bases between the two ends. The CDR3 is made up of 15 amino acids. Looked up from germline, CDR1 is LNHNV and CDR2 is YYDKDF (reference sequence). CDR3 sequence: CATTQDQGAKNIQYF. CDR3 nucleotides: TGTGCCACCACGCAAGACCAGGGGGCCAAAAACATTCAGTACTTC.

In this sample, this clone turned up once. The J gene is TRBJ1-1, the V gene TRBV7-9; 10 nucleotides line up with TRBD1. The CDR3 is 18 amino acids. Trimming cost V 4 bases and J 1 base; bases outside gene matches: 12. Germline loops: CDR1 SEHNR, CDR2 FQNEAQ (reference sequence). This CDR3 reads CASSSAPGTGDGNTEAFF. DNA for the CDR3: TGTGCCAGCAGCTCAGCTCCCGGGACAGGGGATGGGAACACTGAAGCTTTCTTT.

This clone was seen a handful of times. This rearrangement joins TRBV6-6 to TRBJ1-1; the D gene is possibly TRBD1 (5 bases). Germline loops: CDR1 MNHNY, CDR2 SVGAGI (reference sequence). This CDR3 contains 14 residues. V lost 5 bases and J lost 3, with 13 bases in between. The chain's CDR3 is CASSKDWGDTEAFF. The CDR3 DNA reads TGTGCCAGCAGTAAAGATTGGGGGGACACTGAAGCTTTCTTT.

The V gene is TRBV2, the J gene TRBJ2-1, with 9 bases matching TRBD2. The CDR3 totals 14 residues. V shed 4 bases and J 5 bases; nucleotides not matched to a gene: 3. Looked up from germline, CDR1 is SNHLY and CDR2 is FYNNEI. CDR3 DNA: TGTGCCAGCAGTGGTAGCGGGAGAGACAATGAGCAGTTCTTC. Its protein is CASSGSGRDNEQFF.

The chain couples TRBV6-1 to TRBJ1-6; no clear D gene. CDR1 and CDR2 (germline): MNHNS, SASEGT. The CDR3 consists of 16 residues. Trimming removed 4 bases at V and 0 bases at J, with 10 bases between. CDR3 in DNA: TGTGCCAGCAGTGCCGACTCGAGCTCCTATAATTCACCCCTCCACTTT. This sequence encodes CASSADSSSYNSPLHF.

In this sample, this clone turned up once. The chain recombines TRBV13 with TRBJ1-1; no clear D. The V end lost 1 base, the J end lost 5 bases, and 5 bases lay between the germline ends. The CDR3 has 12 amino acids. CDR1 is PRHDT and CDR2 is FYEKMQ in the germline V gene (reference sequence). The CDR3 loop is CASSLERTEAFF. In DNA, the CDR3 is TGTGCCAGCAGCTTAGAGAGAACTGAAGCTTTCTTT.

V usage is TRBV9 and J usage is TRBJ1-2; D is possibly TRBD1 (6 bases). V was clipped by 0 bases and J by 3 bases, with 9 bases between them. Germline CDR1 SGDLS, CDR2 YYNGEE. This CDR3 contains 14 residues. The CDR3 nucleotides read TGTGCCAGCAGCGTAGGGAACAGGGACTATGGCTACACCTTC. It specifies CASSVGNRDYGYTF.